This TCR beta chain derives from a study of cytomegalovirus exposure and HLA in healthy donors. Turning to the study itself: Early released data comprised 80 million to 100 million unique TCRs from HLA-typed donors.

The CDR3 spans 14 residues. V gave up 7 bases and J gave up 7 bases, with 20 bases separating them. Germline CDR1 reads SGHKS; CDR2 reads YYEKEE (reference sequence). The PCR employed 60 Vbeta primers together with 13 Jbeta primers. Assay used: immunoSEQ multiplex PCR; TCRdb lists only in-frame clones, some missing. This table holds under 200,000 clones, roughly 80% found once. Study conclusions and caveats: Most TCR beta V segments were productive about 90% or about 30% of the time in an earlier analysis.

In regard to this clone: Antigen specificity is unknown.

This receptor was obtained from a boy aged 2 to 9 in good health and CMV-seronegative. Source material: PBMCs. The chain links TRBV5-5 to TRBJ1-2; possible D gene TRBD1, 6 bases. CDR3 region: CASSLGGGNVGYTF. The CDR3 bases are TGTGCCAGCTCCCTGGGAGGGGGGAATGTTGGCTACACCTTC.